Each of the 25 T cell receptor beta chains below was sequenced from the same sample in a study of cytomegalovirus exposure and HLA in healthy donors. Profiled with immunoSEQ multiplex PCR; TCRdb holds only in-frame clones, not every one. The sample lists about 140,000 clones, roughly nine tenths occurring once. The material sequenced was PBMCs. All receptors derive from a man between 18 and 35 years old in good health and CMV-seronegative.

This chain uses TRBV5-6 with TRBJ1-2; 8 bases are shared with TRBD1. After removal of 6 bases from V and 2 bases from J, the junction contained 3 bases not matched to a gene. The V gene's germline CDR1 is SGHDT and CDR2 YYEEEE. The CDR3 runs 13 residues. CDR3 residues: CASNRQGNYGYTF. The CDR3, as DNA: TGTGCCAGCAACCGACAGGGGAACTATGGCTACACCTTC. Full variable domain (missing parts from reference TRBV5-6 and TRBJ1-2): DAGVTQSPTHLIKTRGQQVTLRCSPKSGHDTVSWYQQALGQGPQFIFQYYEEEERQRGNFPDRFSGHQFPNYSSELNVNALLLGDSALYLCASNRQGNYGYTFGSGTRLTVV.

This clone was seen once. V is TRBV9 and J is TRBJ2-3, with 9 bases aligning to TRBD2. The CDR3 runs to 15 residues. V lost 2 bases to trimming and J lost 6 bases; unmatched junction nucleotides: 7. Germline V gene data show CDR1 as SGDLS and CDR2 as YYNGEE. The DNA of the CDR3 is TGTGCCAGCAGCGTTGGGCGGGAGGGCCACGATACGCAGTATTTT. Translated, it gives CASSVGREGHDTQYF.

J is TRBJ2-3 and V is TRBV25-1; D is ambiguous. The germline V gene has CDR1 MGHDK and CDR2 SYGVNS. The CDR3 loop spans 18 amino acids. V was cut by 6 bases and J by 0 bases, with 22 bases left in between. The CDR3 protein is CASSHLKEQIASTDTQYF. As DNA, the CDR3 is TGTGCCAGCAGCCATTTAAAGGAGCAAATTGCTAGCACAGATACGCAGTATTTT.

CDR3 in DNA: TGTGCCAGCAGGGAGGGGGGGGCAGAAGGAAACACCATATATTTT. Protein product: CASREGGAEGNTIYF. V usage is TRBV11-1 and J usage is TRBJ1-3; possible D gene TRBD1, 6 bases. V shed 6 bases and J shed 4 bases, with 16 bases lying between them. CDR3 size: 15 residues. Germline V CDR1 and CDR2: SGHAT, FQDESV (reference sequence).

The CDR3 region has the DNA TGTGCCAGCAGTCAGGGACAGGCCTACTACGAGCAGTACTTC. It translates to CASSQGQAYYEQYF. The gene calls are TRBV2 and TRBJ2-7; 8 positions match TRBD1. J lost 3 bases, V lost 5 bases, and 6 bases had no gene match. The CDR3 totals 14 residues. Germline CDR1 and CDR2: SNHLY and FYNNEI.

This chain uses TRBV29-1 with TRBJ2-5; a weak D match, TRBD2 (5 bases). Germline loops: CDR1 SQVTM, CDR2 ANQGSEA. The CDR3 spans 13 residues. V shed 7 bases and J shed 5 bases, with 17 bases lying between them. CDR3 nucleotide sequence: TGCAGCGGCCGGGGTCACCTGGGGGAGACCCAGTACTTC. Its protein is CSGRGHLGETQYF.

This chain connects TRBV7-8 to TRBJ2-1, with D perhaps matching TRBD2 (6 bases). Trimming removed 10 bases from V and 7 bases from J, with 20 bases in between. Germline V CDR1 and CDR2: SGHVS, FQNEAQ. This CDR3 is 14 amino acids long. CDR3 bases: TGTGCCACCCGGCGGCGGGGCCTGGGGAATGAGCAGTTCTTC. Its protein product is CATRRRGLGNEQFF.

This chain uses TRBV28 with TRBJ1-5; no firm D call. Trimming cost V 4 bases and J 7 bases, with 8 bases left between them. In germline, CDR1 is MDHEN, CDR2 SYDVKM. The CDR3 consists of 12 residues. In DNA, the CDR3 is TGTGCCAGCAGTTCCGCCGGGCAGCCCCAGCATTTT. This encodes CASSSAGQPQHF.

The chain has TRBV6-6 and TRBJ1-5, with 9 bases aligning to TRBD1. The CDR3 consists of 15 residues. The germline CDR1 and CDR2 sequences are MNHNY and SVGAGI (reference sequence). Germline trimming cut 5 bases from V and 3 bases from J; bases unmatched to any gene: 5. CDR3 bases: TGTGCCAGCAGTGGCCGGGACAGGGTCAATCAGCCCCAGCATTTT. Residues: CASSGRDRVNQPQHF.

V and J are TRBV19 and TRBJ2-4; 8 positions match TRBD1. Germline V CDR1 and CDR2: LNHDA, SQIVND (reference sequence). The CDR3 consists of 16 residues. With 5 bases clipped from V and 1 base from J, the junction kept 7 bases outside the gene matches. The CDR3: CASSDRGSRAKNIQYF. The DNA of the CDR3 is TGTGCCAGTAGTGACAGGGGCTCCAGGGCCAAAAACATTCAGTACTTC.

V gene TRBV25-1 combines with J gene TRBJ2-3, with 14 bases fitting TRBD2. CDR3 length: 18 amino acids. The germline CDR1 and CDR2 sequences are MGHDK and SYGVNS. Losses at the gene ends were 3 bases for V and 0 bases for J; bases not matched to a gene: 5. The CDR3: CASSDGTSGGSSTDTQYF. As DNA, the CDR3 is TGTGCCAGCAGTGACGGGACTAGCGGGGGTTCTAGCACAGATACGCAGTATTTT.

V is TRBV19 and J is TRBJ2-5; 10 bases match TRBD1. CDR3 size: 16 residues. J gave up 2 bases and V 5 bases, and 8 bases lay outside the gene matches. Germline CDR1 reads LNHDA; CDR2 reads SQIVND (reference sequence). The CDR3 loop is CASSSFRDRGQETQYF. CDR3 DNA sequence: TGTGCCAGTAGTTCTTTCCGGGACAGGGGACAAGAGACCCAGTACTTC.

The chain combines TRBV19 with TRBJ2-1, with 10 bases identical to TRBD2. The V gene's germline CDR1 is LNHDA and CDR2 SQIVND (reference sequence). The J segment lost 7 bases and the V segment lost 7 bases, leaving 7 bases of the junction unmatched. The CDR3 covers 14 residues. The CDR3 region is CASNQRGGMNEQFF. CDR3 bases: TGTGCCAGTAATCAGCGGGGGGGCATGAATGAGCAGTTCTTC.

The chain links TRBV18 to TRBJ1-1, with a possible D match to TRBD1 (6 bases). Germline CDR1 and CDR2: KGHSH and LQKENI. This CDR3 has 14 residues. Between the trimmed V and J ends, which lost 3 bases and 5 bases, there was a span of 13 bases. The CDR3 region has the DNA TGTGCCAGCTCACCCGCGACTACAGGGACTGAAGCTTTCTTT. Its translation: CASSPATTGTEAFF. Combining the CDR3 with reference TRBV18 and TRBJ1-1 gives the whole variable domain NAGVMQNPRHLVRRRGQEARLRCSPMKGHSHVYWYRQLPEEGLKFMVYLQKENIIDESGMPKERFSAEFPKEGPSILRIQQVVRGDSAAYFCASSPATTGTEAFFGQGTRLTVV.

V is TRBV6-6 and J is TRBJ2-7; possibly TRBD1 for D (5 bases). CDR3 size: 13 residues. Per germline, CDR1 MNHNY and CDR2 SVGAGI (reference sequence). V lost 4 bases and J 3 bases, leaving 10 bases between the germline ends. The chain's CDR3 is CASSSPGNYEQYF. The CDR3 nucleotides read TGTGCCAGCAGTTCGCCAGGGAACTACGAGCAGTACTTC.

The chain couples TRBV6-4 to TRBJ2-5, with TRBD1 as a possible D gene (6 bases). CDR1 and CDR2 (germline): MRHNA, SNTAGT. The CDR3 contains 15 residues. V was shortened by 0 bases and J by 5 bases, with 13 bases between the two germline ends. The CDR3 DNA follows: TGTGCCAGCAGTGACTCGGCAGGGGAAGGGGAGACCCAGTACTTC. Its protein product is CASSDSAGEGETQYF.

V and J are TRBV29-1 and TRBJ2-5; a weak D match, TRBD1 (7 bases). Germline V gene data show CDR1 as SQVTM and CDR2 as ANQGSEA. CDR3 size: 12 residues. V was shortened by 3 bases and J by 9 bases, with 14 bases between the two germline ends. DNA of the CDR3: TGCAGCGTTGAGAGGAGGGGGCCGGCCCAGTACTTC. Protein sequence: CSVERRGPAQYF. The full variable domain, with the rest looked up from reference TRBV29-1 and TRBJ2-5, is SAVISQKPSRDICQRGTSLTIQCQVDSQVTMMFWYRQQPGQSLTLIATANQGSEATYESGFVIDKFPISRPNLTFSTLTVSNMSPEDSSIYLCSVERRGPAQYFGPGTRLLVL.

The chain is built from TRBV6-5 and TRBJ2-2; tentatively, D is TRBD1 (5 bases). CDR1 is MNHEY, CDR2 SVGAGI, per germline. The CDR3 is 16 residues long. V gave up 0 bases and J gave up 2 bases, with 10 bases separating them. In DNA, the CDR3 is TGTGCCAGCAGTTACTCCCCCAGGGCAAACACCGGGGAGCTGTTTTTT. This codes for CASSYSPRANTGELFF.

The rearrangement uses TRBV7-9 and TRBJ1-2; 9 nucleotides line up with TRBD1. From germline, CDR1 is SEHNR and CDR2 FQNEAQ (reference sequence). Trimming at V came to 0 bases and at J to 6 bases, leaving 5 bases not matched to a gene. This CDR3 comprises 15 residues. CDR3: CASSLAQGATDGYTF. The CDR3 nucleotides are TGTGCCAGCAGCTTAGCACAGGGGGCTACGGATGGCTACACCTTC.

DNA of the CDR3: TGTGCCAGCAGCGTTCAGGAGAACACTGAAGCTTTCTTT. Translated, it gives CASSVQENTEAFF. The V and J genes are TRBV2 and TRBJ1-1; D gene ambiguous. Trimming removed 6 bases from V and 1 base from J, with 9 bases in between. This CDR3 is 13 amino acids long. The V gene's germline CDR1 is SNHLY and CDR2 FYNNEI.

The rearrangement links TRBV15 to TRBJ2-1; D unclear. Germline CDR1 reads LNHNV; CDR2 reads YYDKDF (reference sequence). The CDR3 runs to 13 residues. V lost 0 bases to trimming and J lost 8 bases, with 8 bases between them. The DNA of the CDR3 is TGTGCCACCAGCAGAGATCGAAGAGATGAGCAGTTCTTC. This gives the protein CATSRDRRDEQFF.

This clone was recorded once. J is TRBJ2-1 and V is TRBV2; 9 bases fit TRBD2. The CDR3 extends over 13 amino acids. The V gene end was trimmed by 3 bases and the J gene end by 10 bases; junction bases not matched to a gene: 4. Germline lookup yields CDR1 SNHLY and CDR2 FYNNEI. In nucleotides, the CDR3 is TGTGCCAGCAGTGAGGGACTAGCCTCCGAGCAGTTCTTC. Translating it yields CASSEGLASEQFF.

Here the CDR3 DNA reads TGTGCCAGCAGCTTTGATCTAGCGGTGTTCGAGCAGTACTTC. Translated: CASSFDLAVFEQYF. This sequence joins TRBV7-8 and TRBJ2-7, with 7 bases matching TRBD2. Germline V gives CDR1 SGHVS, CDR2 FQNEAQ. CDR3 length: 14 residues. The V and J ends lost 3 bases and 6 bases, in that order; junction bases with no gene match: 8. The variable domain in full, completed from reference TRBV7-8 and TRBJ2-7, reads GAGVSQSPRYKVAKRGQDVALRCDPISGHVSLFWYQQALGQGPEFLTYFQNEAQLDKSGLPSDRFFAERPEGSVSTLKIQRTQQEDSAVYLCASSFDLAVFEQYFGPGTRLTVT.

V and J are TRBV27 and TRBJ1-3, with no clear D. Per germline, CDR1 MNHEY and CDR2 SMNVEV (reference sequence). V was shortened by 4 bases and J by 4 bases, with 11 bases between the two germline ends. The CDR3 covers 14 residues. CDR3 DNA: TGTGCCAGCAGTTCCCGGGGTGGCGGAAACACCATATATTTT. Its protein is CASSSRGGGNTIYF.

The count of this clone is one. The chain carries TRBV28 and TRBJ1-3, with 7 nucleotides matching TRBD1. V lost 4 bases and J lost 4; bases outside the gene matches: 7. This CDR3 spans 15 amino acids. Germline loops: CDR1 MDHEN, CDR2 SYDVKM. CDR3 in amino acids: CASSSPTGVGNTIYF. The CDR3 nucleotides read TGTGCCAGCAGTTCCCCCACAGGGGTCGGAAACACCATATATTTT.